Shown below are 17 T cell receptor beta chains from a single sample sequenced in a study of neoadjuvant anti-PD-1 for oral cavity cancer. Some clones are missing from TCRdb's copy, which holds only in-frame ones; the method was immunoSEQ multiplex PCR. This table holds several thousand clones, 65% to 80% found once. Time point reported: after neoadjuvant nivolumab, at surgical resection. The material sequenced was PBMCs, taken after nivolumab (anti-PD-1) treatment. Receptors originate from a person between 35 and 79 years old with oral cavity squamous cell carcinoma.

CDR3 amino acids: CASRIQGEQYF. Written as DNA, the CDR3 is TGTGCCAGCCGGATTCAGGGCGAGCAGTACTTC. The chain uses TRBV2 and TRBJ2-7; D is perhaps TRBD1 (5 bases). The CDR3 is 11 residues long. The germline V and J ends were trimmed by 8 bases and 6 bases, with 11 bases remaining between them. Germline assignment: CDR1 SNHLY and CDR2 FYNNEI.

This clone was recorded a few times. The chain uses TRBV13 and TRBJ2-7; D unclear. The CDR3 sequence is 13 residues long. V was trimmed by 2 bases and J by 2 bases, leaving 7 bases between them. Germline V gene data show CDR1 as PRHDT and CDR2 as FYEKMQ (reference sequence). The DNA for the CDR3 is TGTGCCAGCAGCTTAAATGGACCCTACGAGCAGTACTTC. Its translation: CASSLNGPYEQYF.

The V gene is TRBV15, the J gene TRBJ2-2; D may be TRBD1 or TRBD2 (5 bases each). V lost 1 base to trimming and J lost 3 bases, with 15 bases between them. Germline V gene data show CDR1 as LNHNV and CDR2 as YYDKDF (reference sequence). The CDR3 loop spans 17 amino acids. DNA for the CDR3: TGTGCCACCAGCAGAGGAGGAGAGGGGCTGTACACCGGGGAGCTGTTTTTT. Protein product: CATSRGGEGLYTGELFF.

This rearrangement joins TRBV5-1 to TRBJ2-3; D unresolved. V dropped 0 bases and J dropped 1 base, with 9 bases sitting between them. There are 15 residues in the CDR3. From germline, CDR1 is SGHRS and CDR2 YFSETQ. The CDR3 sequence: CASSLGSAGTDTQYF. CDR3 bases: TGCGCCAGCAGCTTGGGGTCGGCAGGCACAGATACGCAGTATTTT.

The genes are TRBV6-1 and TRBJ1-5, with 7 bases that match TRBD1. CDR3 size: 15 residues. Germline V gene data show CDR1 as MNHNS and CDR2 as SASEGT. V gave up 6 bases and J gave up 7 bases; unmatched junction bases: 12. In DNA, the CDR3 is TGTGCCAGCAGAACGGACAGGCAAGGAAGACAGCCCCAGCATTTT. Translating gives CASRTDRQGRQPQHF.

The V gene is TRBV9, the J gene TRBJ2-5, with D perhaps TRBD1 or TRBD2 (6 bases each). Germline V gives CDR1 SGDLS, CDR2 YYNGEE. The CDR3 has 18 residues. Trimming took 3 bases from V and 4 from J, leaving 25 bases between them. CDR3 residues: CASSGKYGALGGIETQYF. CDR3 nucleotides: TGTGCCAGCAGCGGGAAATATGGGGCTCTAGGGGGGATAGAGACCCAGTACTTC.

The chain recombines TRBV19 with TRBJ1-2; D not resolved. This CDR3 region has 11 residues. With 6 bases removed from V and 10 bases from J, the gap between germline ends came to 12 bases. CDR1 LNHDA and CDR2 SQIVND come from the germline V gene (reference sequence). CDR3: CASSQISIYTF. The CDR3 coding sequence is TGTGCCAGTAGCCAAATCTCCATCTACACCTTC.

The chain recombines TRBV15 with TRBJ2-3; 12 nucleotides agree with TRBD2. Per germline, CDR1 LNHNV and CDR2 YYDKDF (reference sequence). This CDR3 has 16 residues. After removal of 3 bases from V and 6 bases from J, the junction contained 7 bases not matched to a gene. This CDR3 reads CATSSSSGGAADTQYF. The DNA for the CDR3 is TGTGCCACCAGCAGCTCTAGCGGGGGGGCCGCGGATACGCAGTATTTT.

The chain carries TRBV5-6 and TRBJ2-3, with D maybe TRBD1 (6 bases). The V end lost 4 bases, the J end lost 7 bases, and 22 bases lay between the germline ends. Germline V gives CDR1 SGHDT, CDR2 YYEEEE. The CDR3 loop spans 16 amino acids. CDR3 sequence (DNA): TGTGCCAGCAGCGACCCCAGGGGCAGGGTAAAAAATACGCAGTATTTT. Amino acid sequence: CASSDPRGRVKNTQYF.

This chain uses TRBV5-1 with TRBJ2-7, with 7 bases matching TRBD1. Germline trimming cut 4 bases from V and 3 bases from J; bases unmatched to any gene: 7. Germline CDR1 and CDR2: SGHRS and YFSETQ. The CDR3 is 14 amino acids. The CDR3 DNA reads as TGCGCCAGCAGCGTCTCCGGGACAGACTACGAGCAGTACTTC. It specifies CASSVSGTDYEQYF.

This clone was recorded a few times. The rearrangement links TRBV2 to TRBJ1-5, with no clear D. The ends were cut back, 4 bases at V and 7 bases at J, with 14 bases in the middle. Germline lookup yields CDR1 SNHLY and CDR2 FYNNEI. This CDR3 contains 14 residues. CDR3 sequence reads: CASSGRVVGQPQHF. In nucleotides, the CDR3 is TGTGCCAGCAGTGGGAGAGTCGTAGGGCAGCCCCAGCATTTT. The variable domain in full, completed from reference TRBV2 and TRBJ1-5, reads EPEVTQTPSHQVTQMGQEVILRCVPISNHLYFYWYRQILGQKVEFLVSFYNNEISEKSEIFDDQFSVERPDGSNFTLKIRSTKLEDSAMYFCASSGRVVGQPQHFGDGTRLSIL.

V is TRBV15 and J is TRBJ2-3; D gene ambiguous. This CDR3 has 13 amino acids. The V end lost 3 bases, the J end lost 5 bases, and 9 bases lay between the germline ends. Germline assignment: CDR1 LNHNV and CDR2 YYDKDF (reference sequence). This CDR3 reads CATSSFRVDTQYF. CDR3 in DNA: TGTGCCACCAGCAGTTTTCGGGTAGATACGCAGTATTTT.

A few counts support this clone. This chain links TRBV4-1 with TRBJ1-6, with a weak D call TRBD1 (5 bases). This CDR3 is built from 17 residues. Trimming shortened V by 2 bases and J by 2 bases, and 13 bases separated the two germline ends. Germline loops: CDR1 MGHRA, CDR2 YSYEKL. The CDR3 nucleotides read TGCGCCAGCAGCCAATTATGGGGGAGAACCTATAATTCACCCCTCCACTTT. Amino acids: CASSQLWGRTYNSPLHF.

The chain has TRBV12-1 and TRBJ2-5; TRBD2, the table's D call, lacks a check against the DNA. TRBV12-1 is an annotated pseudogene. The CDR3 covers 16 residues. The CDR3 loop is CASSLRAGGSQETQYF. CDR3 in DNA: TGTGCCAGCAGCTTACGCGCGGGGGGCTCTCAAGAGACCCAGTACTTC.

This clone has a handful of counts. The rearrangement uses TRBV5-4 and TRBJ2-1; D gene unclear. Germline CDR1 reads SGHNT; CDR2 reads YYREEE (reference sequence). The V end lost 4 bases, the J end lost 8 bases, and 10 bases lay between the germline ends. This CDR3 spans 12 amino acids. CDR3: CASSQEWYEQFF. DNA of the CDR3: TGTGCCAGCAGCCAGGAATGGTATGAGCAGTTCTTC.

This sequence joins TRBV18 and TRBJ1-2; 9 bases match TRBD1. V lost 5 bases, J lost 6 bases, and 7 bases stayed unmatched. This CDR3 region has 14 residues. In germline, CDR1 is KGHSH, CDR2 LQKENI. The CDR3 DNA follows: TGTGCCAGCTCATCGGGACAGGGCTTGGATGGCTACACCTTC. The encoded protein is CASSSGQGLDGYTF.

The J gene is TRBJ1-1, the V gene TRBV4-3; possible D gene TRBD1, 5 bases. Germline values: CDR1 LGHNA, CDR2 YSLEER. Trimming removed 0 bases at V and 2 bases at J, with 13 bases between. CDR3 length equals 16 residues. The CDR3 is CASSQDEGTINTEAFF. The CDR3 nucleotides are TGCGCCAGCAGCCAAGATGAAGGGACCATCAACACTGAAGCTTTCTTT.